Described below is a single T cell receptor (beta chain) sequence and its context. Its antigen is not identified. V gave up 1 base and J gave up 8 bases, with 8 bases separating them. Germline V CDR1 and CDR2: SNHLY, FYNNEI. This CDR3 is 13 amino acids long. The data were obtained in a study of T cell responses to AZD1222 COVID-19 vaccine. The wider study: Second-dose groups at about 4 or about 12 weeks were pooled.

Study-wide results and caveats: Of the AZD1222 recipients, only five to seven were seropositive at baseline.

Method: immunoSEQ multiplex PCR; TCRdb's copy keeps in-frame clones and lacks some. The data contain about 120,000 clones, 80% to 90% of them seen just once; the ten biggest clones take up roughly 9%. The V call is TRBV2, the J call TRBJ1-4; the D is unclear. This specimen consisted of peripheral blood, obtained on day 0 of AZD1222 vaccination. This clonotype was obtained from an adult in good health. The CDR3 is CASSEEVREKLFF. The CDR3 DNA sequence: TGTGCCAGCAGTGAAGAGGTCCGAGAAAAACTGTTTTTT.